Here is one T cell receptor (beta chain) with its context. The entry originates in a study of blood T cell repertoires in COVID-19. Study background: Sites across the United States, Italy and Spain contributed samples from acute and convalescent COVID-19. Nucleic acid was either cDNA or gDNA, and it came from T cells, B-cell-depleted T cells, or PBMCs.

Participant-given clinical history determined each cohort assignment. In the source study's methods: Reference gene primer amplification in the assay estimated nucleated cell counts. Here immunoSEQ multiplex PCR was the method, and the copy in TCRdb shows in-frame clones only, minus some. D and trimming were read from the DNA, whereas the V and J calls and clone size are those reported in that table. This sample has fewer than 200,000 clones, with roughly nine tenths found just once. Trimming took off 3 bases at V and 5 bases at J, with 14 bases between the two ends. Germline V CDR1 and CDR2: LNHDA, SQIVND (reference sequence). The CDR3 contains 14 residues.

The TCR was taken from a human donor with acute COVID-19. The donor label of this sample is uncertain. The V call is TRBV19, the J call TRBJ2-7; D is perhaps TRBD1 (5 bases). The sequenced sample was PBMCs or T cells enriched from blood (not recorded which). This CDR3 is CASSISLPRDEQYF. Written as DNA, the CDR3 is TGTGCCAGTAGTATCAGTCTGCCCAGGGACGAGCAGTACTTC.